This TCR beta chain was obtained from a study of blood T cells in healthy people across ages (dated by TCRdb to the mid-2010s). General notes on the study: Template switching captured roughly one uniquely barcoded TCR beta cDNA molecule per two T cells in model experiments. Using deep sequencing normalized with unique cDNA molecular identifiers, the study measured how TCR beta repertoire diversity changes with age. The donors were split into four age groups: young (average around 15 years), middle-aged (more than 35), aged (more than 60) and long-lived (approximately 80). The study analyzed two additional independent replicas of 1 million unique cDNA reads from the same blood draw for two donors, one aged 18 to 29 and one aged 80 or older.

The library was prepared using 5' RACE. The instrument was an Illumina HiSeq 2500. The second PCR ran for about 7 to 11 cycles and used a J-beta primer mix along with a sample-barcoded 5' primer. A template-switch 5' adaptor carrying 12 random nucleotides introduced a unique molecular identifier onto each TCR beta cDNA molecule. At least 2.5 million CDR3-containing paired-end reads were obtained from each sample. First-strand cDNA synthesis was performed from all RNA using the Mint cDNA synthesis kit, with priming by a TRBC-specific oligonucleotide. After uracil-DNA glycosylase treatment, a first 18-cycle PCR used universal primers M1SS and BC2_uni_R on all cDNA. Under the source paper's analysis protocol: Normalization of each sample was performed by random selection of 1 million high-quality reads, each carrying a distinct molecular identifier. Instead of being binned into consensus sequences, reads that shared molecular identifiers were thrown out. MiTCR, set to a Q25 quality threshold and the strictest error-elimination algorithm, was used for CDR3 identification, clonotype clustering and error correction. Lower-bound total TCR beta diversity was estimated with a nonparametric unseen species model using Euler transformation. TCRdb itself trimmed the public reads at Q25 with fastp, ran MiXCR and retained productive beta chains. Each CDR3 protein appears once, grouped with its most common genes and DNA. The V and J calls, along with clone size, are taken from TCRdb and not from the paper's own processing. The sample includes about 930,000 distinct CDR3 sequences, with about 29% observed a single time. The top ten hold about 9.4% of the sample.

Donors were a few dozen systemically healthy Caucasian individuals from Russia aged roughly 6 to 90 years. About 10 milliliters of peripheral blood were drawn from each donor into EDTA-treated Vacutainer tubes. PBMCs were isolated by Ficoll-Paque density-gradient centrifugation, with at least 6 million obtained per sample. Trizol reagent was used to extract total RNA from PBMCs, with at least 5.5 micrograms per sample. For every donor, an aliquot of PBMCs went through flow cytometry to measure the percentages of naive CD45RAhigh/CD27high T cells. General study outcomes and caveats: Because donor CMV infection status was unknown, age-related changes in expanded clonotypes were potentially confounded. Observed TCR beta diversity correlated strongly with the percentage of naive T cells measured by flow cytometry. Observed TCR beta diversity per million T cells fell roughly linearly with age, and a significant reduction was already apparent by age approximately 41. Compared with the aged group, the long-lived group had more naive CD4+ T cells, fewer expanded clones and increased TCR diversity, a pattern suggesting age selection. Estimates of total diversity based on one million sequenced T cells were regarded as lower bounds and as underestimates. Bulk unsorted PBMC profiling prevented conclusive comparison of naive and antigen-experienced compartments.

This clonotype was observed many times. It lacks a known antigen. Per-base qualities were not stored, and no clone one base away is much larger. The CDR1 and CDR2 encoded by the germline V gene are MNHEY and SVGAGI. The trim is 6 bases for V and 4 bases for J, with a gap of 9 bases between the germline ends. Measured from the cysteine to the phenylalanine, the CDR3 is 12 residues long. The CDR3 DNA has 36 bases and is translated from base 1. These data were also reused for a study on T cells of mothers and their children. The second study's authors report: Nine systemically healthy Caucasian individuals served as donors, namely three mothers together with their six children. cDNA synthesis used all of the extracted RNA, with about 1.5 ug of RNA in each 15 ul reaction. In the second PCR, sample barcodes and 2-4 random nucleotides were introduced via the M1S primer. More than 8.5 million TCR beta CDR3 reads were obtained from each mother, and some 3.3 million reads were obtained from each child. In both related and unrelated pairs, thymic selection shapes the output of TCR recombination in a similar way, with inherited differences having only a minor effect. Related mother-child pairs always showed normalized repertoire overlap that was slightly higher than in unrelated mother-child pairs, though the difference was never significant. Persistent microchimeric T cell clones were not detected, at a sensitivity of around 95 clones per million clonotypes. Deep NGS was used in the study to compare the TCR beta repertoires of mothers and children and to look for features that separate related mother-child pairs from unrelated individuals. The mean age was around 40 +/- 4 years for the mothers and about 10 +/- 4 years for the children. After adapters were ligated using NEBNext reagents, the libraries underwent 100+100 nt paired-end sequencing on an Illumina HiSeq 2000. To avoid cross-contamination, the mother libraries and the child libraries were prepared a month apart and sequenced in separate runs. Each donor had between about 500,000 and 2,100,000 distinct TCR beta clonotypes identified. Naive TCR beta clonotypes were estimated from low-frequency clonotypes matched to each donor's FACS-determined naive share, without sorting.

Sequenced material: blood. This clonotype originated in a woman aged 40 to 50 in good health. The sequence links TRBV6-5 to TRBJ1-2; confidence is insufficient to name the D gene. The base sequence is TGTGCCAGCAGAGGCAGTCCCTATGGCTACACCTTC. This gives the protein CASRGSPYGYTF.